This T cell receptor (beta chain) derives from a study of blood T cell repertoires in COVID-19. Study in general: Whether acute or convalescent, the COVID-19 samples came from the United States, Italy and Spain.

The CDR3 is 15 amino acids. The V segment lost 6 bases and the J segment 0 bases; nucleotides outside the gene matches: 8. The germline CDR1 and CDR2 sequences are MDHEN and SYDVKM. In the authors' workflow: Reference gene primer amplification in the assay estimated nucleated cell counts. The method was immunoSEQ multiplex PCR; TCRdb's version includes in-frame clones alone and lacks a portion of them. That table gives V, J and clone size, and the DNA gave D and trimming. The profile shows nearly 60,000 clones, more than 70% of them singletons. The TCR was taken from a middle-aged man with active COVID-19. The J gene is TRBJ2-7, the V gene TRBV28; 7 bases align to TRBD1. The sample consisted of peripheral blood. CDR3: CASRPGGRSSYEQYF. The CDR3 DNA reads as TGTGCCAGCAGGCCAGGGGGACGTAGCTCCTACGAGCAGTACTTC. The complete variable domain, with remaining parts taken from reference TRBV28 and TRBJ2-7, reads DVKVTQSSRYLVKRTGEKVFLECVQDMDHENMFWYRQDPGLGLRLIYFSYDVKMKEKGDIPEGYSVSREKKERFSLILESASTNQTSMYLCASRPGGRSSYEQYFGPGTRLTVT.